The sample holds one count of the clone carrying this TCR beta chain. Its target is not known. This record comes from a study of CD8+CD57+ T cells in acquired aplastic anemia. The CDR3 totals 14 residues. CDR1 is DFQATT, CDR2 SNEGSKA, per germline (reference sequence). The junction had 4 bases not matched to a gene; V was cut back by 3 bases and J by 7 bases. Selection for sequencing was limited to patients who had shown CD8+CD57+ cell expansion by flow cytometry. Severe acquired aplastic anemia affected all patients. Researchers used genomic DNA as the template to profile TCR beta VDJ and CDR3. MiXCR was run by TCRdb on the reads, yielding one entry per CDR3 protein. The sample carries about 120,000 distinct CDR3 sequences, 50% to 60% recorded once. Study results and limitations: Roughly 28 was the count of CD8+ CDR3 sequences that patients shared with controls. For CD8+ Simpson's diversity, patients and controls showed no significant difference.

Sequencing was carried out using sorted CD4+, CD8+, or CD8+CD57+ T cells (not recorded which) from PBMCs. The chain recombines TRBV20-1 with TRBJ1-6; 9 positions match TRBD1. The receptor was derived from a human donor with aplastic anemia. CDR3 residues: CSASDRGGNSPLHF. DNA of the CDR3: TGCAGTGCTAGTGACAGGGGGGGCAATTCACCCCTCCACTTT.